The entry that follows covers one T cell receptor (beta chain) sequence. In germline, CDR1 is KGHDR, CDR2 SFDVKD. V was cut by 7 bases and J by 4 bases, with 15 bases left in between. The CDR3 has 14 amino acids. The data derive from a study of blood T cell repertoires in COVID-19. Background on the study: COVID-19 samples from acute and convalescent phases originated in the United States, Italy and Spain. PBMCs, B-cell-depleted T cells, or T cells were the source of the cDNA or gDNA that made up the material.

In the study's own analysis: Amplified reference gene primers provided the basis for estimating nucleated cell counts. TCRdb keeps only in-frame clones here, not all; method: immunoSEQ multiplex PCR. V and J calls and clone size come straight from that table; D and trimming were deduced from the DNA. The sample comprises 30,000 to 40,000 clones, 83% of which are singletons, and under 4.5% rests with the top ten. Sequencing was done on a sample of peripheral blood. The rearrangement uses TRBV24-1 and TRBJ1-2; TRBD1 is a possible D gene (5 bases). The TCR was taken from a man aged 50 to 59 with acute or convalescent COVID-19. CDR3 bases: TGTGCCACCAGCCCCCGTGGGGCTACCTATGGCTACACCTTC. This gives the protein CATSPRGATYGYTF.